This TCR beta chain was retrieved from a study of human versus mouse CDR3 diversity and MHC coevolution (dated by TCRdb to about 2017). Background on the whole study: The immunoSEQ assay was reported to detect one in 200,000 T cells and to minimize multiplex PCR amplification bias. The human cohort was made up of three healthy volunteer blood donors, who at collection were aged 30 to 40, 40 to 50 and 60 to 70, one donor in each range. Repertoires of human naive CD4 T cells were used as a reference for TCR selection on multiple MHC II alleles and were compared against human-TCR-locus transgenic mice carrying single MHC II. Across the mouse and human samples, each sample yielded between about 0.6 x 10^7 and 1.7 x 10^7 valid reads. Broader findings and caveats from the paper: Because human T cells were selected on about six MHC II alleles, repertoire diversity was not considered directly comparable between humans and mice. iCHAO1 estimates gave humans the largest TCR beta repertoire, 1.5 million to 2 million clonotypes, attributed likely to selection by multiple MHC II molecules. The lowest clonal inequality scores among all compared groups were observed in most of the three human donors. On average, humans had more CDR3 deletions and insertions than mice did, pointing to greater exonuclease and TdT activity.

On this clone itself: Which antigen it targets is not known. No much larger clone is present one base from it, and per-base qualities are unavailable.

Fluorescence-activated cell sorting was used to pull naive CD4 T cells, meaning cells that were CD45RO-negative and CD62L-positive, out of the PBMCs. Each donor gave around 50 ml of fresh peripheral blood, from which PBMCs were isolated by Ficoll density centrifugation. Cells were sorted on a FACSAria III instrument, and every sample had a purity above 90%. The QIAGEN blood and tissue kit was used to extract genomic DNA from sorted cells, and the DNA was quantified on a NanoDrop 1000. The immunoSEQ platform deep sequenced and quantified TCR alpha and beta chains by multiplex PCR of genomic DNA. As for the authors' bioinformatics: IMGT gene and region definitions were used for annotation of the TCR sequences. As a stand-in for the preselection repertoire, out-of-frame rearrangements were used and set against in-frame clonotypes. Repertoire size was estimated with the iCHAO1 estimator supplied with the immunoSEQ platform. Clonal inequality was measured with a Gini index on in-frame amino acid clonotypes, based on the Lorenz curve. Shared clonotypes were counted with the intersect function of the R package tcR, and similarity was scored with the Jaccard index. V, J and V-J usage frequencies went into a principal component analysis run with the R prcomp function, with no normalization applied. TCRdb re-hosts the immuneACCESS table, in-frame sequences only. Its copies lack some clones; in the studies checked, an unresolved V gene accounts for under half of them, and the cause for the rest is not known. V, J and clone size derive from that table, while D and trimming were established from the DNA sequence. The sample table lists 80,000 or so clones, around 93% of them with a count of one. The top ten constitute around 1.3% of the sample.

The TCR comes from a person aged 30-69 years in good health. Sequenced: naive CD4+ T cells from blood. The cell subset or site tag for this specimen amounts to: CD45RO-negative CD62L-positive naive CD4 T cells.

The nucleotides read TGTGCCACCAGCAGAGTCGGGAGGGGAAATTCACCCCTCCACTTT. Its amino acids are CATSRVGRGNSPLHF. The chain couples TRBV15 to TRBJ1-6; 5 matching bases give a weak D call of TRBD1. From the cysteine through the phenylalanine, the CDR3 covers 15 amino acids. Only the CDR3 part of the read is kept: 45 bases, read in frame from the first base. CDR1 LNHNV and CDR2 YYDKDF are derived from the germline V gene (reference sequence). V is pared back by 1 base and J by 7 bases, with 11 bases lying between the germline termini.